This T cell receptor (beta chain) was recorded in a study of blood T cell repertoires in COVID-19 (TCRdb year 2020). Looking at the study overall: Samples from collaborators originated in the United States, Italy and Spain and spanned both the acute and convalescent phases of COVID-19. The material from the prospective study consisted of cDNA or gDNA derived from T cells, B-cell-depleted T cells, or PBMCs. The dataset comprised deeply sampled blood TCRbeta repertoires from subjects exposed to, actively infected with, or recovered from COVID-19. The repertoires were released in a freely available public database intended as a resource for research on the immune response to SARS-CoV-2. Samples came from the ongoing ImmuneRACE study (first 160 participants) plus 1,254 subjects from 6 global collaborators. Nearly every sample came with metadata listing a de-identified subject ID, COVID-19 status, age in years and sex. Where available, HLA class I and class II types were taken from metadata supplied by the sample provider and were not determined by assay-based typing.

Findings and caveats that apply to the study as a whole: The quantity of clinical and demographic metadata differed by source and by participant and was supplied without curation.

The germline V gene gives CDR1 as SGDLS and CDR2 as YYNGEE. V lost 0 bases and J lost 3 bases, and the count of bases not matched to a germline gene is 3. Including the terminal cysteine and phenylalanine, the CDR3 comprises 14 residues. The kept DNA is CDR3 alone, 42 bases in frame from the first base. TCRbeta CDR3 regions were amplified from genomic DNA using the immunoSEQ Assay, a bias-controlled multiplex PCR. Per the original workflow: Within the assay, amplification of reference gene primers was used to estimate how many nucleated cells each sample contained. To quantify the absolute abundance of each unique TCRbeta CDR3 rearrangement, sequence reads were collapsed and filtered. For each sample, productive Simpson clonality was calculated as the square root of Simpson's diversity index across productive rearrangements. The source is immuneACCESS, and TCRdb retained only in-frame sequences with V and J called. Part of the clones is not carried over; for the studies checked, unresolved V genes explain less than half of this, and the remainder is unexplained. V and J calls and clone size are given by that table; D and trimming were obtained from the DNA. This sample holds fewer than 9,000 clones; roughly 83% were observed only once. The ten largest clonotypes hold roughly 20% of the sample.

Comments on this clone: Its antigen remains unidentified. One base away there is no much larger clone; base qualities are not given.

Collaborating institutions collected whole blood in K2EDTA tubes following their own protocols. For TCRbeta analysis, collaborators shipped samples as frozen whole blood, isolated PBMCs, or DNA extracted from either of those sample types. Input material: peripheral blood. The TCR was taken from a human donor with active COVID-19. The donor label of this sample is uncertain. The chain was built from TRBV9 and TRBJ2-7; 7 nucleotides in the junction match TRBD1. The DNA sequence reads TGTGCCAGCAGCGTAGCGTCAGGGGGCTACGAGCAGTACTTC. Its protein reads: CASSVASGGYEQYF.